These 13 T cell receptor beta chains were sequenced from one sample in a study of CD8 T cells in ankylosing spondylitis. Study-wide findings and caveats: Ankylosing spondylitis blood appeared to carry a characteristic TCR beta motif of several highly homologous variants.

In TCRdb, the 5' RACE reads were re-called with MiXCR into one record per CDR3 protein. Found here are fewer than 550,000 distinct CDR3 sequences, approximately 5% of them singletons; the top ten hold around 3.5%. Their specific antigens are unknown. The sequenced material came from blood, either unsorted or a sorted T cell fraction (not recorded which). The receptors come from a male donor with ankylosing spondylitis.

This clonotype was recorded many times. This chain connects TRBV20-1 to TRBJ1-1; 7 positions match TRBD1. The CDR3 contains 13 residues. CDR1 DFQATT and CDR2 SNEGSKA come from the germline V gene (reference sequence). V gave up 3 bases and J gave up 3 bases; unmatched junction bases: 4. This chain's CDR3 is CSARGTADTEAFF. CDR3 sequence (DNA): TGCAGTGCTAGGGGGACAGCGGACACTGAAGCTTTCTTT.

This clonotype appeared many times. The chain recombines TRBV12-3 or TRBV12-4 with TRBJ1-3; weak D call: TRBD1 (5 bases). The CDR3 spans 14 residues. The germline V and J ends were trimmed by 6 bases and 0 bases, with 9 bases remaining between them. The CDR3 reads CASRGQGSGNTIYF. The CDR3 DNA is TGTGCCAGCAGGGGCCAGGGCTCTGGAAACACCATATATTTT.

This sequence joins TRBV2 and TRBJ2-3; 15 bases map to TRBD2. Germline V gives CDR1 SNHLY, CDR2 FYNNEI. There are 17 residues in the CDR3. After removal of 3 bases from V and 6 bases from J, the junction contained 7 bases not matched to a gene. The CDR3 spells CASSEGTSGGPRDTQYF. The CDR3 bases are TGTGCCAGCAGTGAGGGGACTAGCGGGGGGCCTAGGGATACGCAGTATTTT.

This clonotype turned up a few times. The chain links TRBV5-1 to TRBJ2-7, with D perhaps TRBD2 (6 bases). V was cut by 3 bases and J by 5 bases, with 18 bases left in between. CDR1 and CDR2 (germline): SGHRS, YFSETQ. The CDR3 sequence is 15 residues long. The CDR3 is CASSSAGLWRDEQYF. The CDR3 DNA follows: TGCGCCAGCAGCTCCGCGGGGTTATGGAGAGACGAGCAGTACTTC. The complete variable domain, with remaining parts taken from reference TRBV5-1 and TRBJ2-7, reads KAGVTQTPRYLIKTRGQQVTLSCSPISGHRSVSWYQQTPGQGLQFLFEYFSETQRNKGNFPGRFSGRQFSNSRSEMNVSTLELGDSALYLCASSSAGLWRDEQYFGPGTRLTVT.

The sample holds many counts of this clonotype. The gene calls are TRBV27 and TRBJ2-1, with 8 bases identical to TRBD1. CDR1 is MNHEY and CDR2 is SMNVEV in the germline V gene (reference sequence). The CDR3 is made up of 14 amino acids. The J segment lost 4 bases and the V segment lost 6 bases, leaving 5 bases of the junction unmatched. CDR3 loop: CASRRTGMYNEQFF. For the CDR3, the DNA is TGTGCCAGCAGAAGGACAGGGATGTACAATGAGCAGTTCTTC.

The table lists this clonotype with a few counts. The gene calls are TRBV7-8 and TRBJ1-1; TRBD1 matches 7 bases. CDR3 length equals 13 residues. Germline assignment: CDR1 SGHVS and CDR2 FQNEAQ. The V and J ends lost 2 bases and 11 bases, in that order; junction bases with no gene match: 8. The CDR3 nucleotides read TGTGCCAGCAGCTTACTTGTGGACAGGAGGGCTTTCTTT. As protein: CASSLLVDRRAFF.

This clonotype was seen more than once but under ten times. The J gene is TRBJ1-1, the V gene TRBV7-9; tentative D call: TRBD1 (5 bases). The CDR3 sequence is 17 residues long. With 2 bases removed from V and 0 bases from J, the gap between germline ends came to 16 bases. The germline V gene has CDR1 SEHNR and CDR2 FQNEAQ (reference sequence). Written as DNA, the CDR3 is TGTGCCAGCAGCTTACTATGGGGGGAGACCCTGAACACTGAAGCTTTCTTT. As protein: CASSLLWGETLNTEAFF.

This clonotype was found many times. The chain uses TRBV7-8 and TRBJ1-4; D is unresolved. The CDR3 covers 15 residues. Germline values: CDR1 SGHVS, CDR2 FQNEAQ. Trimming removed 0 bases at V and 7 bases at J, with 12 bases between. The CDR3 nucleotides read TGTGCCAGCAGCTTAGCTCCAATGATACCTGAAAAACTGTTTTTT. Translated: CASSLAPMIPEKLFF.

The chain links TRBV7-3 to TRBJ2-7; D is unresolved. The germline V and J ends were trimmed by 0 bases and 4 bases, with 13 bases remaining between them. Per the germline V gene, CDR1 is SGHTA and CDR2 is FQGTGA. This CDR3 comprises 15 residues. CDR3 DNA sequence: TGTGCCAGCAGCTTAACTCTAGTTACGGCGTACGAGCAGTACTTC. Protein: CASSLTLVTAYEQYF.

The chain links TRBV11-3 to TRBJ2-3, with 15 nucleotides matching TRBD2. The CDR3 contains 18 residues. The J segment lost 4 bases and the V segment lost 5 bases, leaving 10 bases of the junction unmatched. CDR1 and CDR2 (germline): SGHNT, YENEEA. The CDR3 region is CASSPGLAGGPGADTQYF. CDR3 coding DNA: TGTGCCAGCAGCCCCGGACTAGCGGGGGGGCCAGGAGCAGATACGCAGTATTTT.

In this sample, this clonotype turned up many times. The V and J genes are TRBV29-1 and TRBJ2-1; 10 nucleotides align to TRBD2. After removal of 3 bases from V and 12 bases from J, the junction contained 11 bases not matched to a gene. Germline CDR1 reads SQVTM; CDR2 reads ANQGSEA. The CDR3 extends over 14 amino acids. In DNA form, the CDR3 reads TGCAGCGTTGATTATGGTCTAGCGGGAGTTGGGCAGTTCTTC. This translates into CSVDYGLAGVGQFF.

This clonotype was found many times. The chain combines TRBV5-1 with TRBJ2-1; D uncertain. Germline CDR1 SGHRS, CDR2 YFSETQ. The CDR3 length is 16 residues. V was cut by 4 bases and J by 0 bases, with 14 bases left in between. The CDR3 protein is CASSRTAVASYNEQFF. The CDR3 DNA follows: TGCGCCAGCAGCCGTACTGCGGTCGCCTCCTACAATGAGCAGTTCTTC.

The V call is TRBV4-3, the J call TRBJ2-7; 7 positions match TRBD2. V dropped 6 bases and J dropped 6; count of bases not matched to a gene: 11. The germline V gene has CDR1 LGHNA and CDR2 YSLEER. The CDR3 totals 14 residues. The CDR3 coding sequence is TGCGCCAGCAGTTCGAAGCTAGCGGAAATCGAGCAGTACTTC. Protein sequence: CASSSKLAEIEQYF.